This T cell receptor (beta chain) emerged from a study of response to subunit inactivated influenza vaccine. The CDR3 spans 13 residues. V shed 6 bases, J shed 8 bases, and the junction held 7 bases outside the gene matches. Germline CDR1 reads SQVTM; CDR2 reads ANQGSEA. Findings and caveats of the study: Authors suggested few new T cells are recruited by each seasonal influenza vaccination.

As for this clonotype: The antigen is undetermined.

TCRdb re-analysed the RT-PCR reads in MiXCR, keeping a single row per CDR3 protein. This sample has 650,000 to 800,000 distinct CDR3 sequences; about 15% occur once, and the top ten carry less than 7%. This sample comprised PBMCs from blood, obtained 14 to 15 days before vaccination. This TCR was recovered from a middle-aged man who received an inactivated influenza vaccine. The chain uses TRBV29-1 and TRBJ1-6, with TRBD1 identical over 7 bases. The CDR3 nucleotides are TGCAGCGTCCTCGACAGGGCCGATTCACCCCTCCACTTT. Its translation: CSVLDRADSPLHF.